The entry below describes one T cell receptor beta chain. Its antigen is unidentified. The data originate from a study of T cell responses to AZD1222 COVID-19 vaccine. Findings of the study overall: Clonal diversity was possibly underestimated, and the donors were mostly white British, with more females. Rises in breadth and depth of Spike-specific TCRs came after two AZD1222 doses.

The assay was immunoSEQ multiplex PCR, and TCRdb's table has in-frame clones only and misses some. Here the sample spans 90,000 to 110,000 clones, around 87% being singletons. V shed 1 base and J shed 4 bases, with 14 bases lying between them. The CDR3 spans 15 residues. Germline CDR1 SEHNR, CDR2 FQNEAQ (reference sequence). The rearrangement joins TRBV7-9 to TRBJ2-7; the D gene is possibly TRBD1 (5 bases). Sequenced material: peripheral blood, taken 28 days after the second AZD1222 dose. The clonotype originates from an adult who received the AZD1222 COVID-19 vaccine. CDR3 in DNA: TGTGCCAGCAGCTTAGAGTTTCACAGGTGGTACGAGCAGTACTTC. Translation gives CASSLEFHRWYEQYF. Supplemented by reference TRBV7-9 and TRBJ2-7, the full variable domain reads DTGVSQNPRHKITKRGQNVTFRCDPISEHNRLYWYRQTLGQGPEFLTYFQNEAQLEKSRLLSDRFSAERPKGSFSTLEIQRTEQGDSAMYLCASSLEFHRWYEQYFGPGTRLTVT.